This T cell receptor beta chain is from a study of persistence of HIV-infected CD4 T cells. Trimming stripped 7 bases from V and 1 base from J, with 7 bases between. CDR1 is DFQATT and CDR2 is SNEGSKA in the germline V gene (reference sequence). The CDR3 spans 11 residues. This was the immunoSEQ version 4 assay in survey mode. The data were produced by immunoSEQ multiplex PCR, yet TCRdb's version contains in-frame clones alone and is incomplete. The top ten clones hold roughly 5.6% of a sample with about 39,000 clones, approximately 87% of them seen once. Cells were stimulated with overlapping HIV-1 Gag 15-mer peptides. CD40L-negative CD69-negative CD45RO-high memory CD4+ T cells were sorted as populations depleted of antigen-responding cells. Donors were HIV-1-infected adults who began suppressive ART during chronic infection. On this clone itself: Its antigen is not known.

The gene calls are TRBV20-1 and TRBJ2-5; D is undetermined. This receptor was taken from an adult with HIV. The donor label of this sample is uncertain. The starting material was cultured CD4+ T cells from PBMCs, obtained from a patient who received antiretroviral therapy. CDR3 residues: CSGLGQETQYF. CDR3 DNA: TGCAGTGGGCTAGGCCAAGAGACCCAGTACTTC.